This TCR beta chain is from a study of blood T cell repertoires in COVID-19. Study context: Italy, Spain and the United States were the sources of the convalescent and acute COVID-19 samples. Sample material is recorded as cDNA or gDNA derived from T cells, B-cell-depleted T cells, or PBMCs.

This clone was observed a few times. Libraries were prepared by immunoSEQ multiplex PCR; TCRdb keeps only in-frame clonotypes and omits some of them. The table has over 150,000 clones, roughly 85% seen once; the top ten hold approximately 9.4%. Participant-reported clinical history was the basis for cohort assignment. In Cohort 3, a recovered donor had either two negative PCRs, clearance, or symptom resolution. Sequenced sample: PBMCs or T cells enriched from blood (not recorded which). The TCR originated in a young woman who had recovered from COVID-19.

CDR3 bases: TGTGCCAGCAGTGACAGGGCTGGTAATTCACCCCTCCACTTT. Amino acids: CASSDRAGNSPLHF. The rearrangement joins TRBV7-8 to TRBJ1-6; 7 nucleotides agree with TRBD1. Germline V gene data show CDR1 as SGHVS and CDR2 as FQNEAQ. Losses at the gene ends were 6 bases for V and 6 bases for J; bases not matched to a gene: 5. There are 14 residues in the CDR3.